The source of this TCR beta chain is a study of lymphopenia after photon versus proton radiotherapy. Points from the study as a whole: After the lymphocyte nadir, photon-treated repertoires showed oligoclonal expansion, especially of CD8+ Temra cells. Under photons, naive T cells and diversity fell while effector/memory populations rose. Better survival with proton therapy was suggested as possible, not demonstrated. Post-nadir TCR diversity decline inversely tracked overall survival among those who died.

Clones were sequenced by immunoSEQ multiplex PCR, and TCRdb holds only the in-frame ones, with some missing. The profile shows tens of thousands of clones, about 90% of them singletons. Concerning this clone: Its antigen is undetermined.

The sample in question was peripheral blood, obtained from a patient treated with proton-based radiotherapy. The receptor was isolated from a man older than 75 with esophageal cancer.

The CDR3 bases are TGTGCCACCAGCAGAGGTCCGGGACAGGGGGCAGATACGCAGTATTTT. Translating gives CATSRGPGQGADTQYF. This chain uses TRBV15 with TRBJ2-3, with 11 bases matching TRBD1. The V gene's germline CDR1 is LNHNV and CDR2 YYDKDF (reference sequence). After removal of 1 base from V and 4 bases from J, the junction contained 4 bases not matched to a gene. This CDR3 contains 16 residues.